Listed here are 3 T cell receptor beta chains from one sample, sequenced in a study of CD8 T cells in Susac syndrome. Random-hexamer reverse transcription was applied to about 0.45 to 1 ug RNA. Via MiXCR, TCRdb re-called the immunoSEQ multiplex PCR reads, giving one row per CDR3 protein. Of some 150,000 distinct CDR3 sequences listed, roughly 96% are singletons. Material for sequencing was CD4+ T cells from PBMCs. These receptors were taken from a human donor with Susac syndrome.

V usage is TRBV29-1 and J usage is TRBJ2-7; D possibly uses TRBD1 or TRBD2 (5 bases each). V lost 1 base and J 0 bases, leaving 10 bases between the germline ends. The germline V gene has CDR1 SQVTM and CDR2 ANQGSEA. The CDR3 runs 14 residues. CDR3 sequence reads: CSVEAGTGSYEQYF. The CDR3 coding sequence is TGCAGCGTTGAAGCTGGGACGGGCTCCTACGAGCAGTACTTC.

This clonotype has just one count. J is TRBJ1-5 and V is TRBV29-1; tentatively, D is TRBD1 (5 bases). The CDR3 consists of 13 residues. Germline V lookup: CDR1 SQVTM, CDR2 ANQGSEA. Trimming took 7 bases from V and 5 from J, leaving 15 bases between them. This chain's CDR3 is CSAKPGRDQPQHF. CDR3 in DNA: TGCAGCGCCAAGCCAGGGAGGGATCAGCCCCAGCATTTT.

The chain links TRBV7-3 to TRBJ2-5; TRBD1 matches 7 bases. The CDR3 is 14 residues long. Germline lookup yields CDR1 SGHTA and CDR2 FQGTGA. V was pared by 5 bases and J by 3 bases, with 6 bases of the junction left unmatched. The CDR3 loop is CASSTSTGKETQYF. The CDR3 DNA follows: TGTGCCAGCAGCACGTCGACAGGGAAAGAGACCCAGTACTTC.